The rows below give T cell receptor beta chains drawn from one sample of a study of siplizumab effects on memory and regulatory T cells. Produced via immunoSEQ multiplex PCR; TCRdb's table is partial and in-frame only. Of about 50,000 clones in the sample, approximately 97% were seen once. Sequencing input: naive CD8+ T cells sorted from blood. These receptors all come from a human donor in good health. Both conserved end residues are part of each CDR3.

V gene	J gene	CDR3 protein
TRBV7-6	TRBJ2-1	CASSLAKTQYNEQFF
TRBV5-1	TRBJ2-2	CASSLPGLPPDTGELFF
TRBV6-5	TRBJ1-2	CASRQDEGAFYGYTF
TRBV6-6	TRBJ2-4	CASSTTTRQGENIQYF
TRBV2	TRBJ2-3	CASSEAEGGDTQYF
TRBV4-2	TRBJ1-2	CASSQVPETGYGYTF
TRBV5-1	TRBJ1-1	CASSLGDSFMNTEAFF
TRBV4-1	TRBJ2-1	CASSQVNLVAYNEQFF
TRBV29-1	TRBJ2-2	CSVPGSGELFF
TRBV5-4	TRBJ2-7	CASSLAGGAEQYF
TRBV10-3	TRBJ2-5	CAISTSFQETQYF
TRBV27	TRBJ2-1	CASSLGTYNEQFF
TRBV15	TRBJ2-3	CATSRDGGPDTQYF
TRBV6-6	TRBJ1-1	CASSQTVNTEAFF
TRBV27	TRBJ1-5	CASSLRGQGQPQHF
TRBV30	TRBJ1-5	CAWSPGRSLLNQPQHF
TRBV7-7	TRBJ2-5	CASSLDGSVETQYF
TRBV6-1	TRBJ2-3	CASREDRADTQYF
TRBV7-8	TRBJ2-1	CASSLTVGPGDSYNEQFF
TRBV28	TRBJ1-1	CASSLTGQGNTEAFF
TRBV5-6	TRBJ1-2	CASSFDTQGIYGYTF
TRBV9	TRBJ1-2	CASSEQTGSDYGYTF
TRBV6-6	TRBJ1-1	CASSYSVVNVEAFF
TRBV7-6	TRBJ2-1	CASSLLATREGLSESEQFF
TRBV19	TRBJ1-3	CASSTSGFSGNTIYF
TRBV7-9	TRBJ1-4	CASSLPRGQNEKLFF
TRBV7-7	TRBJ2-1	CASSLEVAGGQGEQFF
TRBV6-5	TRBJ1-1	CASMAGPEAFF